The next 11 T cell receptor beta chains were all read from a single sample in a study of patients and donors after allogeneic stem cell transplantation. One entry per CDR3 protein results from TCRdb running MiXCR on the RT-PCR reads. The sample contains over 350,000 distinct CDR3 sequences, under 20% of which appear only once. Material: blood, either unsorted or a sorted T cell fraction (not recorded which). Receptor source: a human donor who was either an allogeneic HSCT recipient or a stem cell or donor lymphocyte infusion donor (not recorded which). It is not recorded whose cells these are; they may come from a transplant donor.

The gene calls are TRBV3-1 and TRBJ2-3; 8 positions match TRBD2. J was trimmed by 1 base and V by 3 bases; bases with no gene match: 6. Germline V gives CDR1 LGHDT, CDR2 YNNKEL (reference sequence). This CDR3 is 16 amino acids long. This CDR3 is CASSHVAGPRTDTQYF. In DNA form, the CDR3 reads TGTGCCAGCAGCCACGTAGCGGGACCTCGCACAGATACGCAGTATTTT.

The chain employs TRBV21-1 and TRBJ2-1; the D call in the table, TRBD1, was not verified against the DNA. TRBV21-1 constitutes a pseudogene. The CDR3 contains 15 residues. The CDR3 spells CASSFRQLSYNEQFF. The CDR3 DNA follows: TGTGCCAGCAGCTTTCGACAGCTCTCCTACAATGAGCAGTTCTTC.

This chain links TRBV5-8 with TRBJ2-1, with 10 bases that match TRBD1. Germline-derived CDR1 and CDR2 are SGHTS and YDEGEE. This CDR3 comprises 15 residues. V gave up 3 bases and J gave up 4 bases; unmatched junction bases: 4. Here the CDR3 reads CASSYLGQGYNEQFF. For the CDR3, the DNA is TGTGCCAGCAGCTACCTGGGACAGGGGTACAATGAGCAGTTCTTC.

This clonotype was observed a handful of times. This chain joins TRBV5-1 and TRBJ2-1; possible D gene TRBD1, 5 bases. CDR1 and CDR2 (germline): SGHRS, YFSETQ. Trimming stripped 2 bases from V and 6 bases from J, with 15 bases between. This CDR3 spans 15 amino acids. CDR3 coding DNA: TGCGCCAGCAGCTTTGAAGCGCTAGGGGTCAATGAGCAGTTCTTC. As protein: CASSFEALGVNEQFF.

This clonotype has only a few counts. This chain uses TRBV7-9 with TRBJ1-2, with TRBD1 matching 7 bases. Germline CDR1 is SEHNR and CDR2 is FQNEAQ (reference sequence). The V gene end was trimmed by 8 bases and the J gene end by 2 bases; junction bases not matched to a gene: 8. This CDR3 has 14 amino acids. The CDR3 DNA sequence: TGTGCCAGCCGAATTGGGGACAGAAACTATGGCTACACCTTC. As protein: CASRIGDRNYGYTF.

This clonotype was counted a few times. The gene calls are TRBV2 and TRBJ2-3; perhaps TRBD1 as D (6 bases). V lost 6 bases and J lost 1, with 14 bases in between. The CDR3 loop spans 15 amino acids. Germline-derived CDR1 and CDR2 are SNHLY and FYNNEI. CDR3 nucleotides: TGTGCCAGCAGGAACAGGGCAAGGGGCACAGATACGCAGTATTTT. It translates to CASRNRARGTDTQYF.

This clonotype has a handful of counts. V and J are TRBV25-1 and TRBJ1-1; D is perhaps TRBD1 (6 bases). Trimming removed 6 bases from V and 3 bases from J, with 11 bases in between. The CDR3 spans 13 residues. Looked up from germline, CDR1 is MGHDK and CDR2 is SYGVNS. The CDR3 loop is CASRGHGDTEAFF. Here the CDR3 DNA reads TGTGCCAGCAGGGGACACGGGGACACTGAAGCTTTCTTT.

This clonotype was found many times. The CDR3 DNA is TGTGCCAGCAGCTTAAAGGGTGGAGGCAATCAGCCCCAGCATTTT. Translating gives CASSLKGGGNQPQHF. This sequence joins TRBV7-3 and TRBJ1-5; no reliable D call. Germline CDR1 is SGHTA and CDR2 is FQGTGA. Trimming removed 1 base at V and 2 bases at J, with 9 bases between. CDR3 length: 15 residues.

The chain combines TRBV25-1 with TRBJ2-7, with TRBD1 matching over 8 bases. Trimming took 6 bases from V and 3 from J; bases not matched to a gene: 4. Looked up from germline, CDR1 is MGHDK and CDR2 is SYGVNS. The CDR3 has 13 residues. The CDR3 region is CASSDDRGYEQYF. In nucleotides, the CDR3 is TGTGCCAGCAGCGACGACAGGGGCTACGAGCAGTACTTC.

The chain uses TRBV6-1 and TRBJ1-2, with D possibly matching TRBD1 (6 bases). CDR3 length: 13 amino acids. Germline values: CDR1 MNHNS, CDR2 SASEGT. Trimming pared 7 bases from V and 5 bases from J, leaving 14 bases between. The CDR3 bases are TGTGCCAGCACCCTCGACAGGTCTTATGGCTACACCTTC. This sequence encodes CASTLDRSYGYTF.

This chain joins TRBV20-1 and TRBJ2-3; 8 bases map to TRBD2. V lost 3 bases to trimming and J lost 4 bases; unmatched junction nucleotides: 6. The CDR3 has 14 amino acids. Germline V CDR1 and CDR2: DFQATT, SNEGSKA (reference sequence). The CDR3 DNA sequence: TGCAGTGCTAGCGGGGGGGCCGGCTCAGATACGCAGTATTTT. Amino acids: CSASGGAGSDTQYF.